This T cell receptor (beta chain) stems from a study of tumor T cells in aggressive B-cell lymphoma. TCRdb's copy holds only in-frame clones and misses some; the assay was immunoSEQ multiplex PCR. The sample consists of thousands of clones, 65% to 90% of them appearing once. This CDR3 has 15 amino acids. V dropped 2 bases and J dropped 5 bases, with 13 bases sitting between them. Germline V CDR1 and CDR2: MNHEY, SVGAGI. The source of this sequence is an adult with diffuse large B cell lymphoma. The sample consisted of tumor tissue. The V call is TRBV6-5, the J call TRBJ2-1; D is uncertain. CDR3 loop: CASSYAAASHNEQFF. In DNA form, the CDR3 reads TGTGCCAGCAGTTACGCGGCAGCCAGTCACAATGAGCAGTTCTTC.